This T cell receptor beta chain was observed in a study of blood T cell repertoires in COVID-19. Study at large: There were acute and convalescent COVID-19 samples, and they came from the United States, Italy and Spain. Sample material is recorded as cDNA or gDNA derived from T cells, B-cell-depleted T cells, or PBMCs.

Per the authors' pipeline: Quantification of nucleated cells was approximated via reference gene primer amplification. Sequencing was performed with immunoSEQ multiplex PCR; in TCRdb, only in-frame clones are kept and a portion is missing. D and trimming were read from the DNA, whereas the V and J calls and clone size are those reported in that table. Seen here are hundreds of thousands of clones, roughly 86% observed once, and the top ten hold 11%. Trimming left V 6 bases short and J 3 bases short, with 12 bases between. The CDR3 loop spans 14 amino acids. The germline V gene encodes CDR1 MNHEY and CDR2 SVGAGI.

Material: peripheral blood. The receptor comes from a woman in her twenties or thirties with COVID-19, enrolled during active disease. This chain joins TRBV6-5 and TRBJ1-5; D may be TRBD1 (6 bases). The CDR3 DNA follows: TGTGCCAGCAGGACCGGGACACTCAATCAGCCCCAGCATTTT. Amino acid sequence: CASRTGTLNQPQHF.